The 17 T cell receptor beta chains listed next were all sequenced from one sample in a study of T cells in Graves' hyperthyroidism and ophthalmopathy. Template material for amplifying TCR beta CDR3 regions consisted of RNA transcripts. During a first-round RT-PCR of the TCR CDR3, the HTBI primer set was used. TCRdb called the multiplex PCR reads again in MiXCR, with one record for every CDR3 protein. The sample has roughly 840,000 distinct CDR3 sequences; roughly 40% are singletons. The sequenced sample was blood. These receptors were collected from a man younger than 35 with Graves' hyperthyroidism.

As to this clonotype: Possible read error: a much larger clone is one base away. The chain couples TRBV7-9 to TRBJ2-5; TRBD2 matches 10 bases. Per germline, CDR1 SEHNR and CDR2 FQNEAQ (reference sequence). The CDR3 consists of 13 residues. The CDR3 region has the DNA TGTGACAGCAGCTTAGCGGGGGGACGGACCCAGTACTTC. This encodes CDSSLAGGRTQYF.

This clonotype was seen repeatedly, ten times or more. The chain joins TRBV10-3 to TRBJ1-6; 7 bases line up with TRBD1. The V and J ends lost 4 bases and 10 bases, in that order; junction bases with no gene match: 7. Germline CDR1 reads ENHRY; CDR2 reads SYGVKD. This CDR3 is built from 14 residues. The CDR3 sequence is CAISGTGVASPLHF. DNA for the CDR3: TGTGCCATCAGTGGTACAGGGGTAGCATCACCCCTCCACTTT.

The genes are TRBV5-6 and TRBJ2-7; a possible D gene is TRBD2 (5 bases). V shed 4 bases and J shed 5 bases, with 16 bases lying between them. Germline CDR1 and CDR2: SGHDT and YYEEEE. This CDR3 contains 14 residues. In DNA, the CDR3 is TGTGCCAGCAGCCCCACAAGAGGGATCGACGAGCAGTACTTC. Its protein is CASSPTRGIDEQYF.

This clonotype was seen only a few times. This may come from a read error, since a much larger clone is one base off. The rearrangement links TRBV29-1 to TRBJ2-2, with 7 bases identical to TRBD1. The V gene end was trimmed by 6 bases and the J gene end by 4 bases; junction bases not matched to a gene: 2. Germline values: CDR1 SQVTM, CDR2 ANQGSEA. This CDR3 region has 12 residues. Here the CDR3 reads CSVTGITGELFF. DNA for the CDR3: TGCAGCGTGACAGGGATCACCGGGGAGCTGTTTTTT.

The gene calls are TRBV19 and TRBJ1-2, with 7 bases that match TRBD1. The CDR3 runs to 14 residues. From germline, CDR1 is LNHDA and CDR2 SQIVND (reference sequence). Trimming at V came to 9 bases and at J to 6 bases, leaving 13 bases not matched to a gene. The CDR3 DNA reads as TGTGCCAGCAGCCCGCCGACAGGGTTCAATGGCTACACCTTC. Translated: CASSPPTGFNGYTF.

The CDR3 is CATSSETGGVEKLFF. The CDR3 nucleotides are TGTGCCACCAGCAGCGAAACAGGGGGGGTTGAAAAACTGTTTTTT. This chain links TRBV15 with TRBJ1-4; 8 bases are shared with TRBD1. After removal of 3 bases from V and 7 bases from J, the junction contained 7 bases not matched to a gene. Germline CDR1 reads LNHNV; CDR2 reads YYDKDF (reference sequence). The CDR3 consists of 15 residues.

The chain is built from TRBV12-3 or TRBV12-4 and TRBJ2-6, with TRBD2 identical over 8 bases. This CDR3 has 17 residues. The V gene end was trimmed by 3 bases and the J gene end by 1 base; junction bases not matched to a gene: 5. CDR3 loop: CASSFPGGPSGANVLTF. The CDR3 DNA sequence: TGTGCCAGCAGTTTTCCGGGGGGGCCATCTGGGGCCAACGTCCTGACTTTC.

This clonotype was counted ten times or more. J is TRBJ2-7 and V is TRBV20-1; no firm D call. The CDR3 runs 14 residues. Trimming took off 6 bases at V and 5 bases at J, with 20 bases between the two ends. Per germline, CDR1 DFQATT and CDR2 SNEGSKA (reference sequence). The CDR3 is CSAKRQGPSNEQYF. CDR3 sequence (DNA): TGCAGTGCAAAGAGACAAGGCCCATCTAACGAGCAGTACTTC.

This clonotype was observed at least ten times. The chain uses TRBV11-1 and TRBJ2-6, with 7 bases matching TRBD1. J gave up 2 bases and V 6 bases, and 4 bases lay outside the gene matches. Germline-derived CDR1 and CDR2 are SGHAT and FQDESV (reference sequence). The CDR3 is made up of 15 amino acids. The chain's CDR3 is CASRTGTAGANVLTF. CDR3 DNA: TGTGCCAGCAGGACAGGGACGGCTGGGGCCAACGTCCTGACTTTC.

The CDR3 DNA is TGTGCCAGCAGCTCGCCCGGGACAGAGACCCAGTACTTC. Translating gives CASSSPGTETQYF. The J gene is TRBJ2-5, the V gene TRBV7-9; D may match TRBD1 or TRBD2 (5 bases each). This CDR3 region has 13 residues. V lost 4 bases to trimming and J lost 4 bases, with 10 bases between them. Per the germline V gene, CDR1 is SEHNR and CDR2 is FQNEAQ (reference sequence).

This clonotype has a count of ten or more. The chain has TRBV29-1 and TRBJ2-7; D is perhaps TRBD1 or TRBD2 (5 bases each). The CDR3 has 12 amino acids. Germline-derived CDR1 and CDR2 are SQVTM and ANQGSEA. Between the trimmed V and J ends, which lost 6 bases and 3 bases, there was a span of 12 bases. CDR3 coding DNA: TGCAGCGTACCCGGGGACCTCTACGAGCAGTACTTC. Protein product: CSVPGDLYEQYF.

Many counts were recorded for this clonotype. This rearrangement joins TRBV2 to TRBJ2-7; perhaps TRBD1 as D (6 bases). Trimming stripped 3 bases from V and 6 bases from J, with 9 bases between. Germline V gene sequence: CDR1 SNHLY, CDR2 FYNNEI. This CDR3 comprises 12 residues. The CDR3 sequence is CASSEADSEQYF. Written as DNA, the CDR3 is TGTGCCAGCAGTGAGGCGGACAGCGAGCAGTACTTC.

Only a few counts were recorded for this clonotype. J is TRBJ1-4 and V is TRBV20-1, with D possibly matching TRBD1 (5 bases). V was cut by 3 bases and J by 5 bases, with 7 bases left in between. CDR3 length equals 12 residues. Germline CDR1 DFQATT, CDR2 SNEGSKA (reference sequence). The CDR3 loop is CSARGENEKLFF. The CDR3 DNA reads as TGCAGTGCTAGGGGGGAGAATGAAAAACTGTTTTTT.

This clonotype showed up just once. The genes are TRBV4-3 and TRBJ2-2; D may be TRBD2 (6 bases). V lost 2 bases and J lost 7, with 14 bases in between. Germline-derived CDR1 and CDR2 are LGHNA and YSLEER. The CDR3 spans 15 residues. CDR3 amino acids: CASSQLTGDDGELFF. DNA for the CDR3: TGCGCCAGCAGCCAACTAACGGGAGACGACGGGGAGCTGTTTTTT.

This clonotype was detected many times. The chain recombines TRBV10-2 with TRBJ1-2, with 7 bases lining up with TRBD1. The CDR3 is 14 amino acids. Trimming took 2 bases from V and 5 from J; bases not matched to a gene: 5. Germline CDR1 is WSHSY and CDR2 is SAAADI. The CDR3 here is CASSEPDRAYGYTF. CDR3 sequence (DNA): TGCGCCAGCAGTGAGCCAGACAGGGCTTATGGCTACACCTTC.

V usage is TRBV6-4 and J usage is TRBJ1-5, with D unclear. Looked up from germline, CDR1 is MRHNA and CDR2 is SNTAGT. CDR3 length equals 14 residues. Trimming pared 5 bases from V and 7 bases from J, leaving 15 bases between. CDR3 sequence reads: CASSYIGLGQPQHF. CDR3 in DNA: TGTGCCAGCAGTTACATCGGATTAGGACAGCCCCAGCATTTT.

This clonotype appeared a few times. The rearrangement uses TRBV5-4 and TRBJ1-1; perhaps TRBD1 as D (5 bases). The CDR3 consists of 13 residues. CDR1 and CDR2 (germline): SGHNT, YYREEE (reference sequence). Trimming pared 5 bases from V and 1 base from J, leaving 9 bases between. The CDR3 bases are TGTGCCAGCAGATCGAGGGGGAACACTGAAGCTTTCTTT. This translates into CASRSRGNTEAFF. The full variable domain, its missing parts supplied by reference TRBV5-4 and TRBJ1-1, is ETGVTQSPTHLIKTRGQQVTLRCSSQSGHNTVSWYQQALGQGPQFIFQYYREEENGRGNFPPRFSGLQFPNYSSELNVNALELDDSALYLCASRSRGNTEAFFGQGTRLTVV.